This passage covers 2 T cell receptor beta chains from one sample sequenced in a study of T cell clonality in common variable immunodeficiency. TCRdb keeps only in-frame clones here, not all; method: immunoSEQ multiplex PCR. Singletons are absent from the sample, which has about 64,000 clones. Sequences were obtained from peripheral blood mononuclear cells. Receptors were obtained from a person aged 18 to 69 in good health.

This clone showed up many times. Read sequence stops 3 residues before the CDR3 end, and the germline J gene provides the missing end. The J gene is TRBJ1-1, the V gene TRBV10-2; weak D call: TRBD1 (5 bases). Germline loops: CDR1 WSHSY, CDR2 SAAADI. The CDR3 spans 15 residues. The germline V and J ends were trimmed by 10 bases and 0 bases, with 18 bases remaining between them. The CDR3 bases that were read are TGCGCCACCTCCAGGGCGGTGGGTTTGAACACTGAA. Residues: CATSRAVGLNTE. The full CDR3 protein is CATSRAVGLNTEAFF.

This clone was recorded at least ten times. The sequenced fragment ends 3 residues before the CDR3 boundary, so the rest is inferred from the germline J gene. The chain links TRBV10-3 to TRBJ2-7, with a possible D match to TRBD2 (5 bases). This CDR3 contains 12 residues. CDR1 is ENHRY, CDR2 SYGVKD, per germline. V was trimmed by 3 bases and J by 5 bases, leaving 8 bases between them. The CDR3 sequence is CAISDRGDEQYF. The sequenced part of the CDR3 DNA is TGTGCCATCAGTGACCGGGGAGACGAG.